The source of this T cell receptor beta chain is a study of regulatory T cells in long-lasting Graves disease. Time point: newly diagnosed GD, antithyroid drugs for less than 3 months. The authors made the TCR library using RNA they extracted from PBMCs. Tubes containing EDTA received roughly 9 milliliters of drawn peripheral blood. Losses at the gene ends were 5 bases for V and 2 bases for J; bases not matched to a gene: 2. The CDR3 covers 14 residues. Germline-derived CDR1 and CDR2 are SGHAT and FQNNGV. Library construction for TCR beta used iRepertoire HTBI primers and Arm-PCR of CDR3 regions. TCRdb recomputed calls from the multiplex PCR reads with MiXCR, one row per CDR3 protein. The sample has 500,000 or so distinct CDR3 sequences; roughly 15% are singletons. Many counts were recorded for this clonotype. The sample was also reused in another study, on T cells in Graves' hyperthyroidism and ophthalmopathy. According to that study: Blood also showed most of the thyroid clonotypes that were expanded above 0.001.

The sample consisted of peripheral blood mononuclear cells (PBMCs), taken at new diagnosis, from a patient treated with antithyroid drugs. The source is a middle-aged man with Graves disease. This chain links TRBV11-2 with TRBJ2-2; 7 bases align to TRBD1. The CDR3 region has the DNA TGTGCCAGCAGCCAGGGGGACAACACCGGGGAGCTGTTTTTT. Protein product: CASSQGDNTGELFF. The variable domain in full, completed from reference TRBV11-2 and TRBJ2-2, reads EAGVAQSPRYKIIEKRQSVAFWCNPISGHATLYWYQQILGQGPKLLIQFQNNGVVDDSQLPKDRFSAERLKGVDSTLKIQPAKLEDSAVYLCASSQGDNTGELFFGEGSRLTVL.